Shown below are 7 T cell receptor beta chains from a single sample sequenced in a study of blood T cell repertoires in COVID-19. The assay was immunoSEQ multiplex PCR, and TCRdb's table has in-frame clones only and misses some. Of some 300,000 clones in the sample, about 91% were seen once. The sample was peripheral blood. The receptors shown here come from a woman in her twenties or thirties who had recovered from COVID-19.

The V call is TRBV28, the J call TRBJ2-3; TRBD2 is a possible D gene (7 bases). This CDR3 is 16 amino acids long. V lost 4 bases, J lost 2 bases, and 16 bases lay in between. Germline loops: CDR1 MDHEN, CDR2 SYDVKM. DNA of the CDR3: TGTGCCAGCAGTTCCAGAGGGGGGGTCAACACAGATACGCAGTATTTT. This encodes CASSSRGGVNTDTQYF.

The J gene is TRBJ1-3, the V gene TRBV18; a possible D gene is TRBD1 (6 bases). This CDR3 region has 17 residues. Trimming removed 1 base at V and 0 bases at J, with 13 bases between. Germline V gene lookup returns CDR1 KGHSH and CDR2 LQKENI. CDR3 bases: TGTGCCAGCTCACCACTAGCAGGGGAAAACTCTGGAAACACCATATATTTT. Its protein is CASSPLAGENSGNTIYF. Full variable domain (rest looked up from reference TRBV18 and TRBJ1-3): NAGVMQNPRHLVRRRGQEARLRCSPMKGHSHVYWYRQLPEEGLKFMVYLQKENIIDESGMPKERFSAEFPKEGPSILRIQQVVRGDSAAYFCASSPLAGENSGNTIYFGEGSWLTVV.

This sequence joins TRBV5-1 and TRBJ2-3, with 9 bases aligning to TRBD1. V was clipped by 0 bases and J by 6 bases; unmatched bases: 2. The CDR3 has 14 amino acids. Germline V gene lookup returns CDR1 SGHRS and CDR2 YFSETQ. In nucleotides, the CDR3 is TGCGCCAGCAGCTTGGTACAGGGGGCGGATACGCAGTATTTT. Encoded protein: CASSLVQGADTQYF.

This clone has only one observation. CDR3 nucleotides: TGTGCCAGCAGCGTAAATCTAGCGGGGACCCAAGAGACCCAGTACTTC. The encoded protein is CASSVNLAGTQETQYF. This chain joins TRBV7-8 and TRBJ2-5; 9 bases are a match to TRBD2. This CDR3 has 16 amino acids. V dropped 5 bases and J dropped 1; count of bases not matched to a gene: 8. Germline loops: CDR1 SGHVS, CDR2 FQNEAQ.

In its sample, this clone was seen once. The rearrangement joins TRBV7-6 to TRBJ1-2; tentatively, D is TRBD1 (6 bases). The V gene lost 5 bases and the J gene lost 3 bases, with 16 bases spanning the gap. Germline CDR1 reads SGHVS; CDR2 reads FNYEAQ. This CDR3 has 15 amino acids. The CDR3 region is CASSPLRGGDYGYTF. The CDR3 nucleotides read TGTGCCAGCAGCCCACTGCGGGGGGGCGACTATGGCTACACCTTC.

J is TRBJ2-5 and V is TRBV5-8, with a possible D match to TRBD2 (6 bases). Trimming left V 4 bases short and J 1 base short, with 8 bases between. Germline V gene sequence: CDR1 SGHTS, CDR2 YDEGEE. The CDR3 is 13 amino acids. CDR3 loop: CASSEGLQETQYF. CDR3 nucleotides: TGTGCCAGCAGCGAGGGACTCCAAGAGACCCAGTACTTC.

V gene TRBV6-5 combines with J gene TRBJ2-7; the match to TRBD2 covers 7 bases. This CDR3 contains 14 residues. J gave up 0 bases and V 6 bases, and 5 bases lay outside the gene matches. The germline CDR1 and CDR2 sequences are MNHEY and SVGAGI. CDR3 region: CASSPRGNSYEQYF. In nucleotides, the CDR3 is TGTGCCAGCAGCCCGCGGGGGAACTCCTACGAGCAGTACTTC.